Listed here are 12 T cell receptor beta chains from one sample, sequenced in a study of tumor-infiltrating lymphocytes in localized non-small cell lung cancer (dated by TCRdb to the early 2020s). Receptor libraries were prepared by the immunoSEQ multiplex PCR assay. TCRdb mirrors the immuneACCESS table, restricted to in-frame sequences. Some clones are absent from its copies; in checked studies, under half trace to an unresolved V gene, and the reason for the others is unknown. A total of roughly 9,000 clones appear in this sample, over 75% of them only once. The leading ten clones occupy 17% of the sample. Sequenced material: uninvolved lung tissue not adjacent to the tumor. All receptors come from a human donor with non-small cell lung cancer.

V and J are TRBV27 and TRBJ2-1; the match to TRBD2 covers 8 bases. CDR1 MNHEY and CDR2 SMNVEV come from the germline V gene (reference sequence). There are 16 residues in the CDR3. The V segment lost 2 bases and the J segment 12 bases; nucleotides outside the gene matches: 15. The CDR3 reads CASSLRMTSAIRGQFF. The CDR3 nucleotides are TGTGCCAGCAGTTTAAGGATGACTAGCGCAATCCGAGGGCAGTTCTTC.

This clone was observed a single time. The genes are TRBV19 and TRBJ2-7, with 11 bases fitting TRBD1. Germline CDR1 and CDR2: LNHDA and SQIVND (reference sequence). The CDR3 spans 14 residues. V dropped 5 bases and J dropped 0; count of bases not matched to a gene: 0. The CDR3 region is CASSGQGASYEQYF. For the CDR3, the DNA is TGTGCCAGTAGTGGACAGGGGGCCTCCTACGAGCAGTACTTC.

The chain links TRBV6-1 to TRBJ2-1, with D unclear. V lost 8 bases, J lost 5 bases, and 7 bases lay in between. Germline lookup yields CDR1 MNHNS and CDR2 SASEGT. The CDR3 spans 11 residues. The CDR3: CASGSNNEQFF. CDR3 nucleotide sequence: TGTGCCAGCGGCAGTAACAATGAGCAGTTCTTC.

This rearrangement joins TRBV6-6 to TRBJ1-2; 7 positions agree with TRBD1. The CDR3 totals 14 residues. Looked up from germline, CDR1 is MNHNY and CDR2 is SVGAGI (reference sequence). Losses at the gene ends were 6 bases for V and 3 bases for J; bases not matched to a gene: 7. The CDR3 spells CASSADRADYGYTF. As DNA, the CDR3 is TGTGCCAGCAGCGCAGACAGGGCAGACTATGGCTACACCTTC.

The chain uses TRBV2 and TRBJ1-2; D is perhaps TRBD1 (6 bases). In germline, CDR1 is SNHLY, CDR2 FYNNEI. V was cut by 1 base and J by 11 bases, with 14 bases left in between. This CDR3 comprises 13 residues. CDR3 amino acids: CASSEEASRGYTF. The CDR3 DNA follows: TGTGCCAGCAGTGAAGAGGCATCCAGGGGATACACCTTC.

This rearrangement joins TRBV6-5 to TRBJ2-7, with 7 bases matching TRBD1. CDR1 is MNHEY and CDR2 is SVGAGI in the germline V gene. The CDR3 loop spans 13 amino acids. The ends lost 6 bases at V and 1 base at J; junction bases unmatched: 3. The CDR3 protein is CASRGQLSYEQYF. The CDR3 DNA reads as TGTGCCAGCAGGGGACAGCTATCCTACGAGCAGTACTTC.

The chain is built from TRBV6-5 and TRBJ1-5, with D perhaps TRBD1 (5 bases). Looked up from germline, CDR1 is MNHEY and CDR2 is SVGAGI. Trimming pared 7 bases from V and 5 bases from J, leaving 15 bases between. This CDR3 spans 14 amino acids. CDR3 protein: CASINGAPDQPQHF. CDR3 nucleotide sequence: TGTGCCAGCATCAATGGGGCGCCGGATCAGCCCCAGCATTTT.

The rearrangement joins TRBV5-1 to TRBJ1-2, with 8 bases lining up with TRBD1. The CDR3 contains 17 residues. J was trimmed by 3 bases and V by 0 bases; bases with no gene match: 10. Germline values: CDR1 SGHRS, CDR2 YFSETQ. The CDR3 DNA follows: TGCGCCAGCAGCTTGGCACAGAATATACAGGGGGACTATGGCTACACCTTC. Its protein is CASSLAQNIQGDYGYTF.

The rearrangement links TRBV11-3 to TRBJ2-6; no firm D call. V was clipped by 4 bases and J by 2 bases, with 12 bases between them. CDR1 is SGHNT, CDR2 YENEEA, per germline. The CDR3 runs to 16 residues. The CDR3 nucleotides are TGTGCCAGCAGCTCATACCGACCGGCTGGGGCCAACGTCCTGACTTTC. It translates to CASSSYRPAGANVLTF. Complete variable domain (other parts from reference TRBV11-3 and TRBJ2-6): EAGVVQSPRYKIIEKKQPVAFWCNPISGHNTLYWYLQNLGQGPELLIRYENEEAVDDSQLPKDRFSAERLKGVDSTLKIQPAELGDSAVYLCASSSYRPAGANVLTFGAGSRLTVL.

This chain joins TRBV6-1 and TRBJ1-3, with TRBD1 matching 8 bases. V shed 1 base and J 4 bases; nucleotides not matched to a gene: 0. CDR3 length equals 14 residues. Germline CDR1 reads MNHNS; CDR2 reads SASEGT. Written as DNA, the CDR3 is TGTGCCAGCAGTGAAGGGACAGGGGGAAACACCATATATTTT. This sequence encodes CASSEGTGGNTIYF.

The chain couples TRBV10-3 to TRBJ1-1; tentatively, D is TRBD1 (6 bases). Trimming removed 4 bases from V and 8 bases from J, with 11 bases in between. In germline, CDR1 is ENHRY, CDR2 SYGVKD. The CDR3 contains 12 residues. The CDR3 nucleotides are TGTGCCATCAGTGCAATGGACAGAGAAGCTTTCTTT. Residues: CAISAMDREAFF.

The gene calls are TRBV10-3 and TRBJ1-2, with TRBD1 matching 9 bases. The germline V gene has CDR1 ENHRY and CDR2 SYGVKD. Trimming at V came to 3 bases and at J to 2 bases, leaving 4 bases not matched to a gene. The CDR3 consists of 15 residues. The CDR3 nucleotides read TGTGCCATCAGTGACCCCGGACAGGGGAACTATGGCTACACCTTC. As protein: CAISDPGQGNYGYTF.